There are many counts of the clone carrying this TCR beta chain. TCRdb re-clonotyped the PCR reads through MiXCR. Altogether about 93,000 clones are present, approximately 9% being singletons, with the ten largest covering 8.8%. V dropped 5 bases and J dropped 8; count of bases not matched to a gene: 9. CDR3 length equals 14 residues. CDR1 is LGHDT, CDR2 YNNKEL, per germline (reference sequence). These data belong to a study of metastatic and nonmetastatic thyroid tumors. Each patient came to thyroid surgery without any prior treatment (of any kind). V and J are TRBV3-1 and TRBJ1-2, with 9 bases fitting TRBD1. Specimen: blood. The TCR comes from a female donor with papillary thyroid cancer or a benign thyroid nodule (not recorded which). Some clones in this sample may be carry-over from other donors' samples. CDR3 DNA sequence: TGTGCCAGCAGCTGGACAGGGGAAAAGGACGGCTACACCTTC. It yields the protein CASSWTGEKDGYTF.